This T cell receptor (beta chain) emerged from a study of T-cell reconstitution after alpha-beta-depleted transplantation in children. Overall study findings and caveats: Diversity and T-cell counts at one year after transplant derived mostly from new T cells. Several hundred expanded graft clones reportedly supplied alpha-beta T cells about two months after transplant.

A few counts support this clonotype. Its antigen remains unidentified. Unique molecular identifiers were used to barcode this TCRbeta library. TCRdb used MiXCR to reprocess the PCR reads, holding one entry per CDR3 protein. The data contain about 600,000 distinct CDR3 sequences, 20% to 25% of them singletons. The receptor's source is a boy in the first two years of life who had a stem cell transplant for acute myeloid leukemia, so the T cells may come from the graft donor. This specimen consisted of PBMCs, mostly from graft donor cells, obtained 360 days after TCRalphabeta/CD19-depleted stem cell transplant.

The CDR3 reads CAFKGQPSNYGYTF. CDR3 sequence (DNA): TGCGCCTTTAAGGGACAGCCCTCTAACTATGGCTACACCTTC. The chain carries TRBV20-1 and TRBJ1-2, with TRBD1 matching 7 bases. The CDR3 totals 14 residues. In germline, CDR1 is DFQATT, CDR2 SNEGSKA (reference sequence).